A selection of T cell receptor beta chains follows, all from one sample in a study of cytomegalovirus exposure and HLA in healthy donors. The method was immunoSEQ multiplex PCR; TCRdb's version includes in-frame clones alone and lacks a portion of them. This repertoire shows some 120,000 clones, around 10% found once; its top ten account for about 3%. Sequences were obtained from PBMCs. These receptor sequences come from a man aged 25 to 40 in good health and CMV-seronegative. Each CDR3 is given with its conserved first and last residue. The D gene is left open where the match is weak. The listing skips clone size in some rows; elsewhere it reads once, few, many or a size class.

d_gene	j_gene	abundance	v_gene	CDR3nt	CDR3aa
-	TRBJ2-7	-	TRBV30	TGTGCCTGGAGTGTCGGAGGGGTCGAGCAGTACTTC	CAWSVGGVEQYF
TRBD2	TRBJ2-5	few	TRBV6-5	TGTGCCAGCAGTTACTCGAGGGACTATCAAGAGACCCAGTACTTC	CASSYSRDYQETQYF
TRBD1	TRBJ2-7	few	TRBV6-5	TGTGCCAGCAGTAGACGGACAGGGAGCGACGAGCAGTACTTC	CASSRRTGSDEQYF
-	TRBJ1-3	-	TRBV4-3	TGCGCCAGCAGCCAAGATTCCGGGGGTGCAAGAAACACCATATATTTT	CASSQDSGGARNTIYF
-	TRBJ1-6	-	TRBV7-9	TGTGCCAGCAGCTTAGTGCCCGGTGACTCCTATAATTCACCCCTCCACTTT	CASSLVPGDSYNSPLHF
-	TRBJ1-6	-	TRBV19	TGTGCCAGTAGTATTAGGGCAGGGCCCTATTCACCCCTCCACTTT	CASSIRAGPYSPLHF
-	TRBJ1-3	-	TRBV4-1	TGCGCCAGCAGCCAACCTGGAGGGATCAACACCATATATTTT	CASSQPGGINTIYF
-	TRBJ1-5	few	TRBV15	TGTGCCACCGAACAAGACAGATTCAATCAGCCCCAGCATTTT	CATEQDRFNQPQHF
-	TRBJ1-2	-	TRBV15	TGTGCCACCAGCAGAGGGAAGGACATCTATGGCTACACCTTC	CATSRGKDIYGYTF
TRBD2	TRBJ2-7	-	TRBV7-2	TGTGCCAGCAGCTTAGTTGCGGGGGGAGCCTACGAGCAGTACTTC	CASSLVAGGAYEQYF
-	TRBJ2-3	-	TRBV19	TGTGCCAGTAGAGATCCGGGCCGAGCGGCAGATACGCAGTATTTT	CASRDPGRAADTQYF
TRBD2	TRBJ2-7	-	TRBV7-9	TGTGCCAGCAGCTTTACTAGCGGGGGGTCCTACGAGCAGTACTTC	CASSFTSGGSYEQYF
-	TRBJ2-6	-	TRBV28	TGTGCCAGCAGTTCCGCAGGGTCTGGGGCCAACGTCCTGACTTTC	CASSSAGSGANVLTF
TRBD1	TRBJ2-7	few	TRBV6-1	TGTGCCAGCAGTGAAGGGGACAGGGAGGGCTACGAGCAGTACTTC	CASSEGDREGYEQYF
TRBD1	TRBJ1-4	-	TRBV9	TGTGCCAGCAGCGTGATTCAGGGGGGTATTGAAAAACTGTTTTTT	CASSVIQGGIEKLFF
-	TRBJ2-2	-	TRBV4-1	TGCGCCAGCACCAACGGAGGGCTAGTCGTCACCGGGGAGCTGTTTTTT	CASTNGGLVVTGELFF
-	TRBJ2-6	few	TRBV29-1	TGCAGCGTGACCAGAGGGTCCTCTGGGGCCAACGTCCTGACTTTC	CSVTRGSSGANVLTF
-	TRBJ1-1	few	TRBV18	TGTGCCAGCTCACCCTATACAGGGTTTGACACTGAAGCTTTCTTT	CASSPYTGFDTEAFF
TRBD2	TRBJ2-5	-	TRBV7-9	TGTGCCAGCAGCGTACGGGGTGGCGGGAGATCGCTAGAGACCCAGTACTTC	CASSVRGGGRSLETQYF
-	TRBJ2-3	-	TRBV5-6	TGTGCCAGCAGCTTACTCACAGATACGCAGTATTTT	CASSLLTDTQYF
TRBD1	TRBJ2-5	-	TRBV11-3	TGTGCCAGCAGCTTAGGCAGGGGGCCCGAGACCCAGTACTTC	CASSLGRGPETQYF
-	TRBJ1-3	-	TRBV10-3	TGTGCCATCAGTGAGTCTGGAGGCGCTACTGGAAACACCATATATTTT	CAISESGGATGNTIYF
-	TRBJ2-5	few	TRBV11-3	TGTGCCAGCAGCTTAGGAGATCAAGAGACCCAGTACTTC	CASSLGDQETQYF